This T cell receptor (beta chain) is drawn from a study of Ad26.COV2.S vaccination and SARS-CoV-2 variants. The CDR3 is made up of 17 amino acids. Trimming cost V 4 bases and J 0 bases, with 16 bases left between them. Per the germline V gene, CDR1 is SEHNR and CDR2 is FQNEAQ (reference sequence). Libraries were prepared by immunoSEQ multiplex PCR; TCRdb keeps only in-frame clonotypes and omits some of them. Here the sample spans 180,000 or so clones, around nine tenths being singletons. This sample comprised peripheral blood, obtained after recovery from COVID-19. This chain connects TRBV7-9 to TRBJ2-1; D remains ambiguous. This TCR was sampled from a human donor who had recovered from COVID-19. CDR3 sequence: CASSSNPALSSYNEQFF. The CDR3 nucleotides are TGTGCCAGCAGCTCCAATCCCGCTTTAAGCTCCTACAATGAGCAGTTCTTC.